The 5 T cell receptor beta chains in this list originate from one sample, sequenced in a study of CD8 T cells in Susac syndrome. RNA in amounts of about 0.5 to 1 ug was reverse transcribed with random hexamers. TCRdb called the immunoSEQ multiplex PCR reads again in MiXCR, with one record for every CDR3 protein. The table shows some 140,000 distinct CDR3 sequences, with under 95% occurring only once. What was sequenced was CD8+ T cells from PBMCs. The receptors come from a human donor with multiple sclerosis.

In its sample, this clonotype was seen a few times. This chain links TRBV7-8 with TRBJ2-7, with D hard to call. This CDR3 region has 12 residues. Germline V gene lookup returns CDR1 SGHVS and CDR2 FQNEAQ. Trimming removed 8 bases from V and 6 bases from J, with 14 bases in between. CDR3 loop: CASGPIWGEQYF. The CDR3 DNA sequence: TGTGCCAGCGGACCCATTTGGGGCGAGCAGTACTTC.

The chain couples TRBV2 to TRBJ2-7; possibly TRBD2 for D (6 bases). V lost 10 bases to trimming and J lost 0 bases, with 16 bases between them. Per the germline V gene, CDR1 is SNHLY and CDR2 is FYNNEI. This CDR3 is 14 amino acids long. Here the CDR3 reads CANGGPRPSYEQYF. In nucleotides, the CDR3 is TGTGCCAACGGGGGACCGCGACCCTCCTACGAGCAGTACTTC.

The rearrangement joins TRBV6-1 to TRBJ2-1, with D unclear. V was trimmed by 0 bases and J by 8 bases, leaving 5 bases between them. This CDR3 contains 12 residues. Germline CDR1 reads MNHNS; CDR2 reads SASEGT. The CDR3: CASSEAVYEQFF. The CDR3 bases are TGTGCCAGCAGTGAAGCGGTCTATGAGCAGTTCTTC.

V gene TRBV7-9 combines with J gene TRBJ2-7; 11 bases align to TRBD2. The CDR3 is 16 amino acids. Germline values: CDR1 SEHNR, CDR2 FQNEAQ (reference sequence). Unmatched junction bases numbered 10, after V lost 6 bases and J lost 3 bases. The CDR3 protein is CASSPLIGTSGYEQYF. The CDR3 nucleotides read TGTGCCAGCAGTCCTCTTATCGGGACTAGCGGCTACGAGCAGTACTTC.

As DNA, the CDR3 is TGTGCCAGCACTTCTGGCAGGGAGCAAGAGACCCAGTACTTC. It is translated as CASTSGREQETQYF. The chain couples TRBV6-6 to TRBJ2-5; D could derive from TRBD1 or TRBD2 (5 bases each). The CDR3 runs to 14 residues. V was clipped by 7 bases and J by 2 bases, with 14 bases between them. In germline, CDR1 is MNHNY, CDR2 SVGAGI (reference sequence).